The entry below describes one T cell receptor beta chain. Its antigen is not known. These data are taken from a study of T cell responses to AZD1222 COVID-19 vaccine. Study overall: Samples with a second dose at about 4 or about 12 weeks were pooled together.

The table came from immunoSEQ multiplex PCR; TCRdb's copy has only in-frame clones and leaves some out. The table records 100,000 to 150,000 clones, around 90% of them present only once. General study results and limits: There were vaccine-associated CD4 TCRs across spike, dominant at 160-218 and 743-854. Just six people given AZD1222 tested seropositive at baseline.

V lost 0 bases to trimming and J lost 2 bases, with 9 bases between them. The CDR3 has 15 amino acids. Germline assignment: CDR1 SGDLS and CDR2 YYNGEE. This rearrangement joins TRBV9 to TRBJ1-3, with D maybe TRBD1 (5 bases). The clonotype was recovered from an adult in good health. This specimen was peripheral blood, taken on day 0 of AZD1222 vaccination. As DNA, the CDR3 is TGTGCCAGCAGCGTAGTGGGGGGGACTGGAAACACCATATATTTT. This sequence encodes CASSVVGGTGNTIYF.